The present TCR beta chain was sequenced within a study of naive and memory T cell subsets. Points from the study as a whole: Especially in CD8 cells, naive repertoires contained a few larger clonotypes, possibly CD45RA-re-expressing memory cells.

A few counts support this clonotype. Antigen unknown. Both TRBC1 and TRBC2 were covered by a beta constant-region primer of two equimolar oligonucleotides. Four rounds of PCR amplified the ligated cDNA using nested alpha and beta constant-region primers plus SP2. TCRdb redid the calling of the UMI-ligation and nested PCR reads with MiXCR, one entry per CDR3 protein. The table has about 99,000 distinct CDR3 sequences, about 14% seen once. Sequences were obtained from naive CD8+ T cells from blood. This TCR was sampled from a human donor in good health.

CDR3 nucleotide sequence: TGCAGCGTGGATGGACTAGCGGGGATCATAACTTTGAGCACAGATACGCAGTATTTT. It encodes CSVDGLAGIITLSTDTQYF. The V gene is TRBV29-1, the J gene TRBJ2-3; 12 positions match TRBD2. V was pared by 6 bases and J by 0 bases, with 16 bases of the junction left unmatched. Germline V gene data show CDR1 as SQVTM and CDR2 as ANQGSEA. The CDR3 loop spans 19 amino acids.